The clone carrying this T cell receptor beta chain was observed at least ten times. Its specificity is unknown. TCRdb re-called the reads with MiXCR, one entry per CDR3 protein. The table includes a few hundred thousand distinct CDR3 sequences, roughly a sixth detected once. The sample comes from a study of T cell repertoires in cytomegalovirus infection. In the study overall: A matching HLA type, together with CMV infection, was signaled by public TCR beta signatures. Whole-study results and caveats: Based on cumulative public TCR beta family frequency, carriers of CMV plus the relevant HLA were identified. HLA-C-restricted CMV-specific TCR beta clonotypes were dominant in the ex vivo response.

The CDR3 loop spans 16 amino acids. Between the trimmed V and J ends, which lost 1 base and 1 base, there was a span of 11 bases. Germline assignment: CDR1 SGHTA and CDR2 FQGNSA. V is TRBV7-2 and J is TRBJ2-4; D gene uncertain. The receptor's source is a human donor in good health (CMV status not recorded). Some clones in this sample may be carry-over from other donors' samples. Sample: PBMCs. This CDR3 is CASSLVSHGAKNIQYF. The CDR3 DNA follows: TGTGCCAGCAGCTTAGTCTCTCATGGGGCCAAAAACATTCAGTACTTC.